One and the same sample provided the 31 T cell receptor beta chains below, sequenced in a study of T cells expressing NK-cell markers. TCRdb reprocessed the 5' RACE reads; each CDR3 protein has one entry and no DNA is given. The sample has some 280,000 distinct CDR3 sequences. The sample consisted of blood T cells: a sorted CD56 or NKG2C T cell subset, CD4+ or CD8+ T cells, or bulk PBMC T cells (not recorded which). The source of these receptors is a man younger than 35 in good health.

This chain uses TRBV10-3 with TRBJ2-1. This CDR3 has 13 amino acids. CDR1 is ENHRY and CDR2 is SYGVKD in the germline V gene. The CDR3 spells CAIKDFVYNEQFF.

This chain connects TRBV9 to TRBJ2-1; TCRdb's D call, TRBD1, is unchecked because there is no DNA. The CDR3 totals 13 residues. Germline V gives CDR1 SGDLS, CDR2 YYNGEE. The CDR3 is CASSVGDKTREFF.

The rearrangement uses TRBV20-1 and TRBJ2-3. CDR3 length: 14 amino acids. CDR1 is DFQATT, CDR2 SNEGSKA, per germline (reference sequence). The CDR3 reads CSSTSNPSTDTQYF.

The V and J genes are TRBV6-1 and TRBJ2-2. The CDR3 extends over 13 amino acids. The germline V gene encodes CDR1 MNHNS and CDR2 SASEGT. CDR3 amino acids: CASSVSYTGELFF.

The V and J genes are TRBV30 and TRBJ2-3. The germline gives CDR1 GTSNPN, CDR2 SVGIG (reference sequence). This CDR3 has 13 residues. This chain's CDR3 is CAWSLHNGDTQYF.

The gene calls are TRBV7-2 and TRBJ2-1; without DNA, the TCRdb call of TRBD1 cannot be checked. Germline CDR1 SGHTA, CDR2 FQGNSA. This CDR3 contains 13 residues. CDR3 loop: CASTKTPDRRQFF.

The chain combines TRBV12-3 or TRBV12-4 with TRBJ1-2; TCRdb picks TRBD1, but there is no DNA to check that call. The CDR3 consists of 14 residues. The CDR3: CASSPTGANYGYTF.

The chain is built from TRBV5-1 and TRBJ1-1; TCRdb selects TRBD1, and the lack of DNA leaves this call unchecked. CDR3 length equals 15 residues. The germline CDR1 and CDR2 sequences are SGHRS and YFSETQ. This CDR3 is CASSLEGRDDSEAFF.

This chain links TRBV12-3 or TRBV12-4 with TRBJ1-2; TCRdb outputs TRBD1, but without DNA this stays unchecked. CDR3 length: 13 residues. The CDR3 sequence is CASRTTGSGGYTF.

V is TRBV10-3 and J is TRBJ2-1. From germline, CDR1 is ENHRY and CDR2 SYGVKD. CDR3 length: 12 residues. The CDR3 sequence: CAISSTSDEQFF.

This chain connects TRBV6-5 to TRBJ2-6. CDR1 and CDR2 from the germline V gene are MNHEY and SVGAGI. CDR3 size: 16 residues. The CDR3 is CASSYSALQGANVLTF.

This sequence joins TRBV2 and TRBJ1-2; absent DNA, TCRdb's TRBD1 call cannot be checked. The germline V gene has CDR1 SNHLY and CDR2 FYNNEI. CDR3 length: 12 amino acids. The CDR3 is CASSGPGSGYTF.

This chain links TRBV24-1 with TRBJ2-1. The CDR3 loop spans 13 amino acids. Germline CDR1 and CDR2: KGHDR and SFDVKD. CDR3 region: CATAGDSYNEQFF.

This chain joins TRBV25-1 and TRBJ1-1; as DNA is missing, the TRBD1 call by TCRdb cannot be tested. Germline V gives CDR1 MGHDK, CDR2 SYGVNS. The CDR3 loop spans 15 amino acids. CDR3 in amino acids: CASSDLGTGVTEAFF.

The rearrangement uses TRBV25-1 and TRBJ1-4. This CDR3 region has 14 residues. CDR1 is MGHDK, CDR2 SYGVNS, per germline. CDR3 region: CASSDASWGEKLFF. Together with reference TRBV25-1 and TRBJ1-4, the CDR3 gives the full variable domain: EADIYQTPRYLVIGTGKKITLECSQTMGHDKMYWYQQDPGMELHLIHYSYGVNSTEKGDLSSESTVSRIRTEHFPLTLESARPSHTSQYLCASSDASWGEKLFFGSGTQLSVL.

The chain combines TRBV7-8 with TRBJ2-7; TCRdb's D call of TRBD2 is untestable without DNA. The CDR3 extends over 13 amino acids. CDR1 is SGHVS, CDR2 FQNEAQ, per germline. The chain's CDR3 is CASSPADHYEQYF.

The chain employs TRBV3-1 and TRBJ1-5; checking the TCRdb D call of TRBD1 is not possible without DNA. Germline-derived CDR1 and CDR2 are LGHDT and YNNKEL (reference sequence). This CDR3 has 15 amino acids. The CDR3 loop is CASSQADSGYQPQHF.

The genes are TRBV3-1 and TRBJ2-6. This CDR3 spans 15 amino acids. Germline values: CDR1 LGHDT, CDR2 YNNKEL (reference sequence). The CDR3 reads CASEGNLRGANVLTF. The entire variable domain, with the rest obtained from reference TRBV3-1 and TRBJ2-6, is as follows: DTAVSQTPKYLVTQMGNDKSIKCEQNLGHDTMYWYKQDSKKFLKIMFSYNNKELIINETVPNRFSPKSPDKAHLNLHINSLELGDSAVYFCASEGNLRGANVLTFGAGSRLTVL.

The gene calls are TRBV3-1 and TRBJ1-1; the TCRdb call, TRBD1, lacks DNA for checking. Per the germline V gene, CDR1 is LGHDT and CDR2 is YNNKEL (reference sequence). The CDR3 is made up of 14 amino acids. CDR3 sequence: CASSLGLTNTEAFF.

This chain links TRBV20-1 with TRBJ2-3; TCRdb outputs TRBD2, but without DNA this stays unchecked. This CDR3 region has 14 residues. Per the germline V gene, CDR1 is DFQATT and CDR2 is SNEGSKA (reference sequence). The CDR3 sequence: CSAQTLAGDLTQYF.

The chain couples TRBV9 to TRBJ2-2; TCRdb gives TRBD1 as the D gene, but with no DNA this cannot be confirmed. There are 15 residues in the CDR3. Germline V CDR1 and CDR2: SGDLS, YYNGEE. CDR3 loop: CASSVEFRGHGELFF. Variable domain in full (rest from reference TRBV9 and TRBJ2-2): DSGVTQTPKHLITATGQRVTLRCSPRSGDLSVYWYQQSLDQGLQFLIQYYNGEERAKGNILERFSAQQFPDLHSELNLSSLELGDSALYFCASSVEFRGHGELFFGEGSRLTVL.

This sequence joins TRBV9 and TRBJ2-1. The V gene's germline CDR1 is SGDLS and CDR2 YYNGEE. The CDR3 extends over 15 amino acids. CDR3 sequence: CASSVLTEPYNEQFF.

This chain links TRBV6-1 with TRBJ1-3; TCRdb selects TRBD1, and the lack of DNA leaves this call unchecked. The CDR3 runs to 14 residues. Germline V gene data show CDR1 as MNHNS and CDR2 as SASEGT. The CDR3: CASRETGGGNTIYF.

This chain uses TRBV20-1 with TRBJ2-3; the TRBD1 assignment by TCRdb is unverifiable without DNA. The CDR3 covers 15 residues. The germline CDR1 and CDR2 sequences are DFQATT and SNEGSKA (reference sequence). The CDR3 sequence: CSAREGTGGVNTQYF.

This chain connects TRBV7-6 to TRBJ2-5; with no DNA, the TCRdb D assignment of TRBD1 cannot be verified. Germline V gene lookup returns CDR1 SGHVS and CDR2 FNYEAQ. This CDR3 contains 13 residues. The CDR3 reads CASTPGAGETQYF.

This chain uses TRBV9 with TRBJ2-4. This CDR3 spans 12 amino acids. Germline loops: CDR1 SGDLS, CDR2 YYNGEE. CDR3 residues: CASSGSVNIQYF.

The J gene is TRBJ2-1, the V gene TRBV12-3 or TRBV12-4; TCRdb's D call of TRBD2 is untestable without DNA. This CDR3 region has 18 residues. The CDR3 loop is CASSFRTSGASSYNEQFF.

J is TRBJ1-6 and V is TRBV12-3 or TRBV12-4. This CDR3 is 14 amino acids long. CDR3: CASSLGHTNSPLHF.

The genes are TRBV29-1 and TRBJ2-1; the D call from TCRdb, TRBD1, cannot be confirmed without DNA. Germline V gene lookup returns CDR1 SQVTM and CDR2 ANQGSEA. The CDR3 runs 12 residues. The CDR3 loop is CSVGPGANEQFF.

The chain uses TRBV4-3 and TRBJ2-7; TCRdb's D call, TRBD1, is unchecked because there is no DNA. This CDR3 is built from 17 residues. CDR1 is LGHNA and CDR2 is YSLEER in the germline V gene. Here the CDR3 reads CASSQDSGLGVSYEQYF.

The chain recombines TRBV5-6 with TRBJ2-7; TCRdb designates TRBD2, a call that cannot be tested without DNA. Germline V lookup: CDR1 SGHDT, CDR2 YYEEEE. The CDR3 has 15 amino acids. This chain's CDR3 is CASSLEGSGIGEQYF. Full variable domain (missing parts from reference TRBV5-6 and TRBJ2-7): DAGVTQSPTHLIKTRGQQVTLRCSPKSGHDTVSWYQQALGQGPQFIFQYYEEEERQRGNFPDRFSGHQFPNYSSELNVNALLLGDSALYLCASSLEGSGIGEQYFGPGTRLTVT.